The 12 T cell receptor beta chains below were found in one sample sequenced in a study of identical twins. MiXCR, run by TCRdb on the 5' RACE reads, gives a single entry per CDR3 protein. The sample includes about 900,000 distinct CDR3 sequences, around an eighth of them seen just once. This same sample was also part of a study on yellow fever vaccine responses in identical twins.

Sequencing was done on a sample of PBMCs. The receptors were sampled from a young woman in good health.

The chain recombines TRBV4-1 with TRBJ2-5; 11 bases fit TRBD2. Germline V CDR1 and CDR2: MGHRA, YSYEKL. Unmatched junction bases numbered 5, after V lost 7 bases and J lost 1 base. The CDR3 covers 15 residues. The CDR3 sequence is CASTTSGRLQETQYF. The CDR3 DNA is TGCGCCAGCACCACTAGCGGGAGACTCCAAGAGACCCAGTACTTC.

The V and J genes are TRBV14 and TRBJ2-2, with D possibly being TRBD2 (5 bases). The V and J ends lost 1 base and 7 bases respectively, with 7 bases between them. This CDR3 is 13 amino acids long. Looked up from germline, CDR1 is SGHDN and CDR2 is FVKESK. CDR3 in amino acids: CASSQVASGELFF. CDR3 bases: TGTGCCAGCAGCCAAGTAGCGAGCGGGGAGCTGTTTTTT.

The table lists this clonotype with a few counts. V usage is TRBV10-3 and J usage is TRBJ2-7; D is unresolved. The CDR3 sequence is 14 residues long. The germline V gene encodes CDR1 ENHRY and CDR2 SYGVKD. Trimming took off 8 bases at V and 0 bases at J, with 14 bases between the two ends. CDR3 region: CAIRSSPSSYEQYF. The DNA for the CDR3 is TGTGCCATCCGATCTTCCCCGAGCTCCTACGAGCAGTACTTC.

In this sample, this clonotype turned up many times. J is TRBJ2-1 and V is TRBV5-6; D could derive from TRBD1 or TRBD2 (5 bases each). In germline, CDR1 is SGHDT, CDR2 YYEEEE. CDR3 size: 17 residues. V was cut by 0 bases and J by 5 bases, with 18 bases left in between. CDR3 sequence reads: CASSLVGRAGVDNEQFF. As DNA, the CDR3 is TGTGCCAGCAGCTTGGTGGGGCGGGCCGGTGTCGACAATGAGCAGTTCTTC.

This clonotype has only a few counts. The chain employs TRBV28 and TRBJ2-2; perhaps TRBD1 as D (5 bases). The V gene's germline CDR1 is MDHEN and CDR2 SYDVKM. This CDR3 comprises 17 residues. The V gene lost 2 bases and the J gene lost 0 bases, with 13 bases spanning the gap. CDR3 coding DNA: TGTGCCAGCAGTTTACCGCCCGACAGATCGAACACCGGGGAGCTGTTTTTT. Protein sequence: CASSLPPDRSNTGELFF. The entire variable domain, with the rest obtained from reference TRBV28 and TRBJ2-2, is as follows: DVKVTQSSRYLVKRTGEKVFLECVQDMDHENMFWYRQDPGLGLRLIYFSYDVKMKEKGDIPEGYSVSREKKERFSLILESASTNQTSMYLCASSLPPDRSNTGELFFGEGSRLTVL.

CDR3: CASRLQGSYNEQFF. CDR3 nucleotide sequence: TGTGCCAGCAGGTTACAGGGCTCTTACAATGAGCAGTTCTTC. This chain links TRBV28 with TRBJ2-1; weak D call: TRBD1 (6 bases). This CDR3 comprises 14 residues. The germline V and J ends were trimmed by 6 bases and 4 bases, with 13 bases remaining between them. Germline CDR1 is MDHEN and CDR2 is SYDVKM.

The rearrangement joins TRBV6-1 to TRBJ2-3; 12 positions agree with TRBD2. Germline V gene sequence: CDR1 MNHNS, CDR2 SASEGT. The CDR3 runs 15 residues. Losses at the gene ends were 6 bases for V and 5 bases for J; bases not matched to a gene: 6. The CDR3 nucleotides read TGTGCCAGCAGCCGACTAGCGGGAGAGAGAGATACGCAGTATTTT. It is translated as CASSRLAGERDTQYF.

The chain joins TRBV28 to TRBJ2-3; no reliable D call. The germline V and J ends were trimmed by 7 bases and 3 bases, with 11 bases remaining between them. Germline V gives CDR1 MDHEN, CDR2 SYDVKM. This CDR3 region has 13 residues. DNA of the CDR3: TGTGCCAGCAACTTGAGGTTGACAGATACGCAGTATTTT. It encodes CASNLRLTDTQYF.

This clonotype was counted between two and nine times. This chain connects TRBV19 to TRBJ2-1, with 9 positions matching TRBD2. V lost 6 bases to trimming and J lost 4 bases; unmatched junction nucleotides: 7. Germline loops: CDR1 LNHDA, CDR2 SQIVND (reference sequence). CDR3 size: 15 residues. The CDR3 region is CASRTGTSPYNEQFF. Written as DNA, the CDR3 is TGTGCCAGTAGAACCGGGACTAGCCCTTACAATGAGCAGTTCTTC. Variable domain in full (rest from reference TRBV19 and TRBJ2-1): DGGITQSPKYLFRKEGQNVTLSCEQNLNHDAMYWYRQDPGQGLRLIYYSQIVNDFQKGDIAEGYSVSREKKESFPLTVTSAQKNPTAFYLCASRTGTSPYNEQFFGPGTRLTVL.

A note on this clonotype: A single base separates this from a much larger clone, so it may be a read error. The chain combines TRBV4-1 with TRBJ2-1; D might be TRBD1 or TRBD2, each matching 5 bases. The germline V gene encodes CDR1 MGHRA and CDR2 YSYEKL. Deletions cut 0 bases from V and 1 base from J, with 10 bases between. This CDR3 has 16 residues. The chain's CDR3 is CASSQDWGGSYNEQFF. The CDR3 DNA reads TGCGCCAGCAGCCAAGACTGGGGCGGGTCCTACAATGAGCAGTTCTTC.

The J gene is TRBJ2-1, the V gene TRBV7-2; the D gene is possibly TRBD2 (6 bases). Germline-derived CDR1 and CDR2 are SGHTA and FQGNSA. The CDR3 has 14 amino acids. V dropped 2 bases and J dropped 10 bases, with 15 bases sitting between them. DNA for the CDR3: TGTGCCAGCAGCTTAATTCCCGGGAGAGGAGAGCAGTTCTTC. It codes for CASSLIPGRGEQFF.

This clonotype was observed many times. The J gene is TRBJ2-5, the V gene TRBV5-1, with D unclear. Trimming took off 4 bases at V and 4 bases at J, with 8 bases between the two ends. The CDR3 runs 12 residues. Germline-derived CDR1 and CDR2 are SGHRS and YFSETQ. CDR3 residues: CASSRIRETQYF. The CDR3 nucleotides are TGCGCCAGCAGCCGTATCCGAGAGACCCAGTACTTC.